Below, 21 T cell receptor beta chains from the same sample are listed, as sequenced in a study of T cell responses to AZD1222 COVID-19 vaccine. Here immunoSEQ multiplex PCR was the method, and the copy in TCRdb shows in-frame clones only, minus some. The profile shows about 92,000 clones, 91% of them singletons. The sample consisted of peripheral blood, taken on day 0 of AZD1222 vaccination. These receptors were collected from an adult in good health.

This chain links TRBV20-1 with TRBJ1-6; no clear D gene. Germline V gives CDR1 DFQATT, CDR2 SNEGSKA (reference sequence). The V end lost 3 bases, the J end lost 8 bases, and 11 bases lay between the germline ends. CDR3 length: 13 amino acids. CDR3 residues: CSASYEFDSPLHF. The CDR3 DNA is TGCAGTGCTAGTTATGAGTTTGATTCACCCCTCCACTTT.

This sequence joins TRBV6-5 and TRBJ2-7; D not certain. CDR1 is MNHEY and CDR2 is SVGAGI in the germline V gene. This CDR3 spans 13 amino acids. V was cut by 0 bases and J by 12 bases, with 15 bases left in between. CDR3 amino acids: CASSYSGRPTLYF. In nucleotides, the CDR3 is TGTGCCAGCAGTTACTCCGGGCGGCCTACTTTGTACTTC.

In nucleotides, the CDR3 is TGTGCCAGCAGCCGTGATATCGTGAACAATCAGCCCCAGCATTTT. It translates to CASSRDIVNNQPQHF. The chain couples TRBV5-8 to TRBJ1-5; D not resolved. Looked up from germline, CDR1 is SGHTS and CDR2 is YDEGEE. The CDR3 length is 15 residues. V was pared by 4 bases and J by 3 bases, with 14 bases between.

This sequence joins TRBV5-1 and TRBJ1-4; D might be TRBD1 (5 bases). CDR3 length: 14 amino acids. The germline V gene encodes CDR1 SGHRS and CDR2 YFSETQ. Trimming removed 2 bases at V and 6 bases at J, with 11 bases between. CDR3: CASSLRGSDEKLFF. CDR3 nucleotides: TGCGCCAGCAGCTTAAGGGGTTCCGATGAAAAACTGTTTTTT.

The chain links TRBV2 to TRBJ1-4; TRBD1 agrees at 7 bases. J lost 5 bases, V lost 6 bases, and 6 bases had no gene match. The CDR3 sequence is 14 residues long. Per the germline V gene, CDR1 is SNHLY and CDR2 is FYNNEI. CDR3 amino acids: CASSLGQSNEKLFF. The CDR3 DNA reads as TGTGCCAGCAGCCTGGGACAGTCGAATGAAAAACTGTTTTTT.

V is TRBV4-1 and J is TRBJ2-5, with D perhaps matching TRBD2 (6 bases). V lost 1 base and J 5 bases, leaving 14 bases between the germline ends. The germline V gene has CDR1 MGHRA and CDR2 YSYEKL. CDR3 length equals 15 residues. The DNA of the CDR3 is TGCGCCAGCAGCCAAGGGGGGGAGATGTGGGAGACCCAGTACTTC. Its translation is CASSQGGEMWETQYF.

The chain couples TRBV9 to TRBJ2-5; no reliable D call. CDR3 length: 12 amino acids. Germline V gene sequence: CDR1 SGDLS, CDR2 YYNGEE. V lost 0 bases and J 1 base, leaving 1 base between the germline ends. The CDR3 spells CASSVGQETQYF. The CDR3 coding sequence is TGTGCCAGCAGCGTAGGCCAAGAGACCCAGTACTTC.

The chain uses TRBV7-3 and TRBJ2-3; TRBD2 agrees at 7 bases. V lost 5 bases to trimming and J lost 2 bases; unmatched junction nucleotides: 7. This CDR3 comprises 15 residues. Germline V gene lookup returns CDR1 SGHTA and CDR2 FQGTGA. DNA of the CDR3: TGTGCCAGCAGCGTTGGACTAGGATACACAGATACGCAGTATTTT. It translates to CASSVGLGYTDTQYF.

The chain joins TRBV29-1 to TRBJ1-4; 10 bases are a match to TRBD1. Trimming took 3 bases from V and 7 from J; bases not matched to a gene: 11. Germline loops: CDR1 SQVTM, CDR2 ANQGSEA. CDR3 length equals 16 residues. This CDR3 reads CSVDSPGGTGVEKLFF. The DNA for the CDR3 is TGCAGCGTTGATTCGCCCGGGGGGACAGGGGTTGAAAAACTGTTTTTT.

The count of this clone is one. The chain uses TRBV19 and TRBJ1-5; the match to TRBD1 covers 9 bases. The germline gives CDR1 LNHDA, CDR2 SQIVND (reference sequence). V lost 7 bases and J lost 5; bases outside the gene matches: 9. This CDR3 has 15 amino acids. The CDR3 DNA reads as TGTGCCAGTAACAACGGGACAGGGCGCCATCAGCCCCAGCATTTT. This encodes CASNNGTGRHQPQHF.

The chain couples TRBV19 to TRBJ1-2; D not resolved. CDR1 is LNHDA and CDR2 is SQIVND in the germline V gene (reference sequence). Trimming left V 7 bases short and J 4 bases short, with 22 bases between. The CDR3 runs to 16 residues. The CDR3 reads CASIYIGWVRAYGYTF. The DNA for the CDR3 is TGTGCCAGTATCTATATAGGCTGGGTCAGAGCCTATGGCTACACCTTC. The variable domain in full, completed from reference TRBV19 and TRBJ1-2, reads DGGITQSPKYLFRKEGQNVTLSCEQNLNHDAMYWYRQDPGQGLRLIYYSQIVNDFQKGDIAEGYSVSREKKESFPLTVTSAQKNPTAFYLCASIYIGWVRAYGYTFGSGTRLTVV.

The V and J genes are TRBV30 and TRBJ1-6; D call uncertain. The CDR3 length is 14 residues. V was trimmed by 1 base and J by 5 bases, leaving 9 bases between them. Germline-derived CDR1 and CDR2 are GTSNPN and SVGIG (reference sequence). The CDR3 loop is CAWSGVFNNSPLHF. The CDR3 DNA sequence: TGTGCCTGGAGTGGAGTGTTTAATAATTCACCCCTCCACTTT.

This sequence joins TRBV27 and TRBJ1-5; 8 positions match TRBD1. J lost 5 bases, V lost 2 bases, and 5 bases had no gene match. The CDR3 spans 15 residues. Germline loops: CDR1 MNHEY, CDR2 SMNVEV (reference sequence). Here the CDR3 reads CASSLKAGGDQPQHF. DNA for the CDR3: TGTGCCAGCAGTTTAAAGGCAGGGGGCGATCAGCCCCAGCATTTT.

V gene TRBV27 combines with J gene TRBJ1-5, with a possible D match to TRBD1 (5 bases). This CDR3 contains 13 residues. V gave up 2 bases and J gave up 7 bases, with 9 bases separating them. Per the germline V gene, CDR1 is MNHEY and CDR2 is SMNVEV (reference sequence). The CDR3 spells CASSLGGVQPQHF. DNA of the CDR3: TGTGCCAGCAGTTTAGGGGGTGTACAGCCCCAGCATTTT.

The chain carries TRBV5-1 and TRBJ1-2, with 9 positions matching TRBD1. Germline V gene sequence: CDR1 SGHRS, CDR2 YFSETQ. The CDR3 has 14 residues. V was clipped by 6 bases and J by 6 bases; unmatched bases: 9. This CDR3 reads CASNRGQGVDGYTF. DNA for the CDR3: TGCGCCAGCAACAGGGGACAGGGCGTAGATGGCTACACCTTC.

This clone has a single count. CDR3 bases: TGTGCCAGTAGTTACAGGGTTGGGAACACTGAAGCTTTCTTT. Translating it yields CASSYRVGNTEAFF. The gene calls are TRBV19 and TRBJ1-1; D possibly corresponds to TRBD1 (6 bases). The CDR3 covers 14 residues. The V end lost 5 bases, the J end lost 1 base, and 11 bases lay between the germline ends. Germline lookup yields CDR1 LNHDA and CDR2 SQIVND (reference sequence).

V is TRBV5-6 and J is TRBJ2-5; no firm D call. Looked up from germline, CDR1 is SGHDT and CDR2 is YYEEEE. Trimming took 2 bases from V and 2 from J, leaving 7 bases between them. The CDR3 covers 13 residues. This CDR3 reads CASSFGRQETQYF. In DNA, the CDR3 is TGTGCCAGCAGCTTCGGCCGGCAAGAGACCCAGTACTTC.

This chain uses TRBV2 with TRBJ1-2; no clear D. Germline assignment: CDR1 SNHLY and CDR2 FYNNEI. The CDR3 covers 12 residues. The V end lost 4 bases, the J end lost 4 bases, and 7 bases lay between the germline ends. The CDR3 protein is CASSAQTYGYTF. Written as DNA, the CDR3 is TGTGCCAGCAGTGCACAGACCTATGGCTACACCTTC.

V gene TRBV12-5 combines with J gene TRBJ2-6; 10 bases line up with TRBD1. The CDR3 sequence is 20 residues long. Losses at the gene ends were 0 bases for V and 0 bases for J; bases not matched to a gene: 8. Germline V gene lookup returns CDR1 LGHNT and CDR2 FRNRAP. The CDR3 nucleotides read TGTGCTAGTGGTTTGGTCTCTGACAGGGGGCCCATCTCTGGGGCCAACGTCCTGACTTTC. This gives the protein CASGLVSDRGPISGANVLTF.

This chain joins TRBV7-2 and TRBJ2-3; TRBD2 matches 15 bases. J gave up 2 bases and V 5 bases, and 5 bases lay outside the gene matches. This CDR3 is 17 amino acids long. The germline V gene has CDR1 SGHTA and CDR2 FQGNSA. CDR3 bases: TGTGCCAGCAGCGGGTGGACTAGCGGGGGGGCCACAGATACGCAGTATTTT. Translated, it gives CASSGWTSGGATDTQYF.

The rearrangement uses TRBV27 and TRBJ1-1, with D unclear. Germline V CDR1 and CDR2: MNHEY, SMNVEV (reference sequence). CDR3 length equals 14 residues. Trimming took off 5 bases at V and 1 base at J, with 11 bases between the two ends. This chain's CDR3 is CASSPGGGNTEAFF. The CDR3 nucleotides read TGTGCCAGCAGTCCTGGAGGTGGGAACACTGAAGCTTTCTTT.